This is a list of T cell receptor beta chains from one sample in a study of technical replicates of blood from a handful of donors. The table came from immunoSEQ multiplex PCR; TCRdb's copy has only in-frame clones and leaves some out. The sample lists tens of thousands of clones, just under 95% occurring once. Sequenced sample: T cells isolated from PBMCs. These receptors all come from a human donor in good health. Each CDR3 is given with its conserved first and last residue. D genes are given only for firm matches. For some rows the clone size is stated as once, few or many, or as a class when expanded; others skip it.

TRBD1 TRBJ1-3 NA TRBV29-1 CSVGQGLPGNTIYF TGCAGCGTTGGACAGGGGCTCCCTGGAAACACCATATATTTT
TRBD1 TRBJ2-2 NA TRBV7-9 CASRTGTGGPGELFF TGTGCCAGCAGGACCGGGACAGGGGGCCCCGGGGAGCTGTTTTTT
NA TRBJ1-5 NA TRBV5-1 CASSFGGQNQPQHF TGCGCCAGCAGCTTCGGCGGACAGAATCAGCCCCAGCATTTT
NA TRBJ2-3 NA TRBV7-3 CASSLSSLGADTQYF TGTGCCAGCAGCTTAAGCTCCCTAGGCGCAGATACGCAGTATTTT
NA TRBJ1-2 NA TRBV7-9 CASSRPGLKNYGYTF TGTGCCAGCAGCCGACCAGGGCTCAAAAACTATGGCTACACCTTC
NA TRBJ2-1 NA TRBV7-9 CASSWDILSSYNEQFF TGTGCCAGCAGCTGGGACATTTTGAGCTCCTACAATGAGCAGTTCTTC
NA TRBJ1-4 NA TRBV9 CASSPPTEDNEKLFF TGTGCCAGCAGCCCCCCAACTGAAGATAATGAAAAACTGTTTTTT
TRBD1 TRBJ2-7 NA TRBV7-9 CASSNRGYEQYF TGTGCCAGCAGCAACAGGGGCTACGAGCAGTACTTC
NA TRBJ2-1 once TRBV12-5 CASGLYSPLFSYNEQFF TGTGCTAGTGGTTTGTACAGCCCTCTGTTCTCCTACAATGAGCAGTTCTTC
NA TRBJ2-7 NA TRBV13 CASSSAIWGLSNEQYF TGTGCCAGCAGTTCCGCCATTTGGGGGCTGTCCAACGAGCAGTACTTC
NA TRBJ1-1 NA TRBV28 CASSLNRHPNGEAFF TGTGCCAGCAGTTTAAACAGGCATCCGAACGGCGAAGCTTTCTTT
TRBD1 TRBJ1-1 once TRBV27 CASSPGGTEAFF TGTGCCAGTTCACCAGGGGGCACTGAAGCTTTCTTT
TRBD2 TRBJ2-1 once TRBV7-2 CASSRKRTSGSYNEQFF TGTGCCAGCAGCCGAAAAAGGACTAGCGGGAGTTACAATGAGCAGTTCTTC
NA TRBJ2-7 NA TRBV7-8 CASSLAHRGGDEQYF TGTGCCAGCAGCTTAGCGCACCGGGGTGGCGACGAGCAGTACTTC
TRBD1 TRBJ2-7 NA TRBV12-5 CASGSGQGHTYEQYF TGTGCTAGTGGTTCTGGACAGGGGCATACCTACGAGCAGTACTTC
NA TRBJ2-7 NA TRBV4-1 CASSQDNSGGSSYEQYF TGCGCCAGCAGCCAAGATAACTCCGGGGGAAGCTCCTACGAGCAGTACTTC
NA TRBJ1-4 NA TRBV9 CASSASGGVINEKLFF TGTGCCAGCAGCGCAAGCGGGGGAGTAATTAATGAAAAACTGTTTTTT
TRBD1 TRBJ2-7 NA TRBV10-3 CAISSKAEGGHEQYF TGTGCCATCAGTTCCAAAGCGGAAGGGGGCCACGAGCAGTACTTC
NA TRBJ2-7 NA TRBV7-9 CASSLVSAEGPYEQYF TGTGCCAGCAGCTTAGTTTCGGCGGAGGGTCCCTACGAGCAGTACTTC
NA TRBJ2-7 NA TRBV20-1 CSAPTGYEQYF TGCAGTGCCCCTACGGGCTACGAGCAGTACTTC
TRBD2 TRBJ2-6 NA TRBV5-1 CASSLALMGLAESGANVLTF TGCGCCAGCAGCTTGGCCTTAATGGGACTAGCAGAGTCTGGGGCCAACGTCCTGACTTTC
NA TRBJ2-7 NA TRBV11-3 CASSFELIPSPTTTYEQYF TGTGCCAGCAGCTTTGAACTAATCCCTTCGCCTACGACTACCTACGAGCAGTACTTC
NA TRBJ1-1 NA TRBV27 CASSLSLNTEAFF TGTGCCAGCAGTTTATCCTTGAACACTGAAGCTTTCTTT
TRBD1 TRBJ2-2 NA TRBV10-1 CASSESRGLTGELFF TGCGCCAGCAGTGAGTCGAGGGGGCTCACCGGGGAGCTGTTTTTT
NA TRBJ1-5 NA TRBV25-1 CASSGTAESQPQHF TGTGCCAGCAGTGGGACAGCCGAGTCTCAGCCCCAGCATTTT
NA TRBJ1-5 NA TRBV19 CASSRGFSTSGNQPQHF TGTGCCAGTAGTAGGGGCTTTTCCACCTCTGGCAATCAGCCCCAGCATTTT
NA TRBJ2-7 NA TRBV7-9 CASSLARAVHEQYF TGTGCCAGCAGCTTAGCGAGGGCAGTTCACGAGCAGTACTTC
TRBD2 TRBJ2-3 NA TRBV4-1 CASSRVDRLAGTADTQYF TGCGCCAGCAGCCGGGTTGACAGACTAGCGGGAACGGCAGATACGCAGTATTTT
NA TRBJ1-1 once TRBV13 CASSLGRNRETEAFF TGTGCCAGCAGCTTAGGCCGTAACAGGGAGACTGAAGCTTTCTTT